This passage covers 32 T cell receptor beta chains from one sample sequenced in a study of T cells in Graves' hyperthyroidism and ophthalmopathy. RNA transcripts were the template for amplifying TCR beta CDR3 regions. The HTBI set primed first-round TCR CDR3 RT-PCR. TCRdb reanalysed the multiplex PCR reads using MiXCR and keeps one entry per CDR3 protein. This repertoire shows 600,000 to 850,000 distinct CDR3 sequences, 18% found once; its top ten account for roughly 17%. Sequencing input: blood. These receptor sequences come from a woman in her fifties or sixties with Graves' hyperthyroidism that later progressed to Graves' ophthalmopathy.

This clonotype appeared many times. This chain links TRBV11-3 with TRBJ2-1; D perhaps matches TRBD2 (6 bases). This CDR3 is built from 15 residues. V lost 2 bases and J lost 6, with 14 bases in between. Germline V gene sequence: CDR1 SGHNT, CDR2 YENEEA. The CDR3 DNA follows: TGTGCCAGCAGCTTACGGGGGATAGGTCGCAATGAGCAGTTCTTC. Translated, it gives CASSLRGIGRNEQFF.

This clonotype was detected ten times or more. The chain joins TRBV3-1 to TRBJ2-5, with D unresolved. The CDR3 runs to 11 residues. V lost 5 bases to trimming and J lost 3 bases, with 4 bases between them. The germline CDR1 and CDR2 sequences are LGHDT and YNNKEL (reference sequence). The CDR3 region is CASSYEETQYF. The DNA of the CDR3 is TGTGCCAGCAGCTACGAAGAGACCCAGTACTTC.

This clonotype appeared many times. The V call is TRBV11-3, the J call TRBJ2-5; D is undetermined. Germline V CDR1 and CDR2: SGHNT, YENEEA. Trimming cost V 0 bases and J 2 bases, with 7 bases left between them. This CDR3 is built from 14 residues. DNA of the CDR3: TGTGCCAGCAGCTTAGACCCAAATCAAGAGACCCAGTACTTC. Translating it yields CASSLDPNQETQYF.

Ten or more counts support this clonotype. The chain combines TRBV7-8 with TRBJ2-1; TRBD2 aligns across 8 bases. The germline V gene has CDR1 SGHVS and CDR2 FQNEAQ. V shed 1 base and J 9 bases; nucleotides not matched to a gene: 8. This CDR3 region has 15 residues. CDR3 in amino acids: CASSLGGGRGVEQFF. CDR3 in DNA: TGTGCCAGCAGCTTAGGCGGGGGGCGGGGGGTTGAGCAGTTCTTC.

The genes are TRBV7-3 and TRBJ2-2, with 7 bases that match TRBD2. Germline loops: CDR1 SGHTA, CDR2 FQGTGA. This CDR3 region has 18 residues. With 6 bases clipped from V and 0 bases from J, the junction kept 13 bases outside the gene matches. This chain's CDR3 is CASRPSGSGISNTGELFF. The CDR3 DNA reads TGTGCCAGCAGGCCCTCGGGCAGCGGGATATCGAACACCGGGGAGCTGTTTTTT.

This clonotype was detected many times. The chain is built from TRBV3-1 and TRBJ1-3; D ambiguous. Germline CDR1 is LGHDT and CDR2 is YNNKEL (reference sequence). There are 13 residues in the CDR3. Trimming took 1 base from V and 7 from J, leaving 8 bases between them. As DNA, the CDR3 is TGTGCCAGCAGCCAAGGGGTTGCGAACACCATATATTTT. The encoded protein is CASSQGVANTIYF.

This clonotype occurred a few times. This chain joins TRBV20-1 and TRBJ2-2; no clear D. The V gene lost 5 bases and the J gene lost 3 bases, with 10 bases spanning the gap. This CDR3 comprises 13 residues. The germline V gene has CDR1 DFQATT and CDR2 SNEGSKA (reference sequence). CDR3 coding DNA: TGCAGTGCTGCGAGAGTAGACACCGGGGAGCTGTTTTTT. Translating it yields CSAARVDTGELFF.

This sequence joins TRBV18 and TRBJ1-2, with D unresolved. V dropped 1 base and J dropped 7 bases, with 19 bases sitting between them. This CDR3 region has 16 residues. Per germline, CDR1 KGHSH and CDR2 LQKENI. The CDR3 DNA is TGTGCCAGCTCACCACTATCCCCGGACCTCCCGGGTGGCTACACCTTC. Translated, it gives CASSPLSPDLPGGYTF.

This rearrangement joins TRBV20-1 to TRBJ1-4; maybe TRBD1 (5 bases). V was trimmed by 5 bases and J by 0 bases, leaving 13 bases between them. The CDR3 is 15 residues long. The germline V gene has CDR1 DFQATT and CDR2 SNEGSKA (reference sequence). CDR3 residues: CSAFRGITTNEKLFF. CDR3 DNA: TGCAGTGCTTTTAGGGGAATTACAACTAATGAAAAACTGTTTTTT.

This clonotype was observed at least ten times. The genes are TRBV9 and TRBJ1-1; 9 nucleotides match TRBD1. V was clipped by 4 bases and J by 1 base; unmatched bases: 5. CDR1 and CDR2 (germline): SGDLS, YYNGEE. This CDR3 spans 15 amino acids. Here the CDR3 reads CASSKGDRANTEAFF. The CDR3 DNA is TGTGCCAGCAGCAAGGGGGACAGGGCGAACACTGAAGCTTTCTTT. The variable domain in full, completed from reference TRBV9 and TRBJ1-1, reads DSGVTQTPKHLITATGQRVTLRCSPRSGDLSVYWYQQSLDQGLQFLIQYYNGEERAKGNILERFSAQQFPDLHSELNLSSLELGDSALYFCASSKGDRANTEAFFGQGTRLTVV.

This clonotype occurred many times. The chain couples TRBV3-1 to TRBJ1-4, with no clear D. The CDR3 covers 17 residues. In germline, CDR1 is LGHDT, CDR2 YNNKEL (reference sequence). The V and J ends lost 1 base and 5 bases respectively, with 17 bases between them. Here the CDR3 reads CASSQGPTGSRNEKLFF. Written as DNA, the CDR3 is TGTGCCAGCAGCCAAGGGCCGACGGGGTCCCGGAATGAAAAACTGTTTTTT.

The chain is built from TRBV24-1 and TRBJ2-2, with 7 bases lining up with TRBD1. V was pared by 3 bases and J by 4 bases, with 4 bases of the junction left unmatched. The CDR3 covers 15 residues. The germline CDR1 and CDR2 sequences are KGHDR and SFDVKD. As DNA, the CDR3 is TGTGCCACCAGTGATACGGGACAGCTCACCGGGGAGCTGTTTTTT. Protein product: CATSDTGQLTGELFF.

This clonotype was detected once. This rearrangement joins TRBV6-2 or TRBV6-3 to TRBJ1-3, with D hard to call. V shed 6 bases and J shed 1 base, with 22 bases lying between them. Per the germline V gene, CDR1 is MNHEY and CDR2 is SVGEGT. The CDR3 runs to 18 residues. The CDR3 spells CASSFLASFKTSGNTIYF. The CDR3 DNA sequence: TGTGCCAGCAGCTTCCTGGCATCTTTTAAGACTTCTGGAAACACCATATATTTT.

This clonotype was found a few times. V usage is TRBV10-3 and J usage is TRBJ2-1; tentatively, D is TRBD1 or TRBD2 (5 bases each). This CDR3 has 14 residues. The germline V gene encodes CDR1 ENHRY and CDR2 SYGVKD. Trimming removed 6 bases at V and 8 bases at J, with 17 bases between. In nucleotides, the CDR3 is TGTGCCATCAGAAACCGGGACGGGGACGATGAGCAGTTCTTC. It is translated as CAIRNRDGDDEQFF.

In this sample, this clonotype turned up many times. The chain couples TRBV12-3 or TRBV12-4 to TRBJ2-3, with a weak D call TRBD2 (7 bases). V was cut by 6 bases and J by 1 base, with 17 bases left in between. This CDR3 contains 16 residues. CDR3 sequence: CASSSGGGGGTDTQYF. CDR3 coding DNA: TGTGCCAGCAGCTCGGGCGGGGGCGGAGGCACAGATACGCAGTATTTT.

This chain uses TRBV6-1 with TRBJ2-3; 8 bases fit TRBD2. V dropped 6 bases and J dropped 2; count of bases not matched to a gene: 7. Germline V gives CDR1 MNHNS, CDR2 SASEGT. The CDR3 extends over 15 amino acids. This CDR3 is CASRDTAGDTDTQYF. DNA of the CDR3: TGTGCCAGCAGAGACACAGCGGGGGACACAGATACGCAGTATTTT.

In its sample, this clonotype was seen many times. V usage is TRBV20-1 and J usage is TRBJ1-4, with 9 nucleotides matching TRBD1. The CDR3 loop spans 13 amino acids. The trim removed 6 bases at V and 3 bases at J, leaving 2 bases unmatched. Germline lookup yields CDR1 DFQATT and CDR2 SNEGSKA (reference sequence). This CDR3 is CSAQGAANEKLFF. CDR3 coding DNA: TGCAGTGCACAGGGGGCGGCTAATGAAAAACTGTTTTTT.

CDR3 sequence: CSATKDRGLFNEQFF. The DNA of the CDR3 is TGCAGTGCAACCAAGGACAGGGGGCTGTTCAATGAGCAGTTCTTC. The rearrangement links TRBV20-1 to TRBJ2-1; 11 positions agree with TRBD1. Germline loops: CDR1 DFQATT, CDR2 SNEGSKA (reference sequence). V dropped 6 bases and J dropped 6; count of bases not matched to a gene: 10. The CDR3 has 15 amino acids.

The chain is built from TRBV12-3 or TRBV12-4 and TRBJ2-1; 13 bases map to TRBD2. The trim removed 6 bases at V and 0 bases at J, leaving 5 bases unmatched. The CDR3 totals 17 residues. The CDR3 here is CASSRTSGGTSYNEQFF. The DNA of the CDR3 is TGTGCCAGCAGCCGGACTAGCGGGGGCACCTCCTACAATGAGCAGTTCTTC.

In this sample, this clonotype turned up many times. The chain carries TRBV12-3 or TRBV12-4 and TRBJ1-1; D gene unclear. CDR3 length: 13 residues. The germline V and J ends were trimmed by 7 bases and 5 bases, with 14 bases remaining between them. In nucleotides, the CDR3 is TGTGCCAGCACCAAGGGCGCGAGGACTGAAGCTTTCTTT. Amino acids: CASTKGARTEAFF.

This clonotype was detected a few times. A much more abundant neighbour one base away suggests this may be a read error. This rearrangement joins TRBV20-1 to TRBJ2-1; a possible D gene is TRBD1 (6 bases). V lost 3 bases to trimming and J lost 12 bases, with 18 bases between them. Germline V gives CDR1 DFQATT, CDR2 SNEGSKA (reference sequence). This CDR3 has 13 amino acids. CDR3 region: CSASFHEGVGQFF. In DNA form, the CDR3 reads TGCAGTGCTAGCTTTCATGAGGGGGTTGGGCAGTTCTTC.

In its sample, this clonotype was seen a few times. The rearrangement uses TRBV5-1 and TRBJ2-1; 8 nucleotides line up with TRBD1. Germline trimming cut 4 bases from V and 7 bases from J; bases unmatched to any gene: 13. CDR3 length equals 16 residues. Per germline, CDR1 SGHRS and CDR2 YFSETQ. CDR3 region: CASSMGGDRRKNEQFF. The CDR3 nucleotides are TGCGCCAGCAGCATGGGTGGGGACAGGAGAAAAAATGAGCAGTTCTTC.

This chain links TRBV15 with TRBJ2-1; either TRBD1 or TRBD2 may supply D (7 bases each). V was clipped by 0 bases and J by 7 bases, with 13 bases between them. This CDR3 is 15 amino acids long. CDR1 and CDR2 (germline): LNHNV, YYDKDF (reference sequence). The CDR3 is CATSRDQGGRNEQFF. The CDR3 bases are TGTGCCACCAGCAGAGATCAGGGGGGGAGGAATGAGCAGTTCTTC. The full variable domain, with the rest looked up from reference TRBV15 and TRBJ2-1, is DAMVIQNPRYQVTQFGKPVTLSCSQTLNHNVMYWYQQKSSQAPKLLFHYYDKDFNNEADTPDNFQSRRPNTSFCFLDIRSPGLGDTAMYLCATSRDQGGRNEQFFGPGTRLTVL.

The genes are TRBV3-1 and TRBJ2-1; 9 bases map to TRBD2. The CDR3 length is 15 residues. Germline values: CDR1 LGHDT, CDR2 YNNKEL (reference sequence). Trimming removed 0 bases from V and 10 bases from J; junction bases left unmatched: 7. In DNA, the CDR3 is TGTGCCAGCAGCCAAGAGCTAGCGGGGCGAGGGGAGCAGTTCTTC. Amino acids: CASSQELAGRGEQFF.

This clonotype was found a few times. The chain links TRBV3-1 to TRBJ1-4; D uncertain. The CDR3 sequence is 15 residues long. The germline CDR1 and CDR2 sequences are LGHDT and YNNKEL (reference sequence). Trimming stripped 2 bases from V and 4 bases from J, with 11 bases between. In DNA, the CDR3 is TGTGCCAGCAGCCAATCCCGCGGGTTTAATGAAAAACTGTTTTTT. Encoded protein: CASSQSRGFNEKLFF.

This sequence joins TRBV5-1 and TRBJ2-5, with a possible D match to TRBD1 (6 bases). From germline, CDR1 is SGHRS and CDR2 YFSETQ. This CDR3 spans 15 amino acids. V was trimmed by 3 bases and J by 1 base, leaving 13 bases between them. As DNA, the CDR3 is TGCGCCAGCAGCTATCAGAGGGGGTCCCAAGAGACCCAGTACTTC. Translated: CASSYQRGSQETQYF.

The chain recombines TRBV11-2 with TRBJ1-6; no clear D gene. The ends were cut back, 5 bases at V and 10 bases at J, with 12 bases in the middle. This CDR3 has 13 amino acids. The germline V gene has CDR1 SGHAT and CDR2 FQNNGV. This CDR3 reads CASSPEDYSPLHF. In DNA, the CDR3 is TGTGCCAGCAGCCCCGAGGATTACTCACCCCTCCACTTT.

In this sample, this clonotype turned up many times. This chain joins TRBV20-1 and TRBJ2-5; 7 bases align to TRBD2. CDR1 is DFQATT and CDR2 is SNEGSKA in the germline V gene (reference sequence). The length of the CDR3 is 17 residues. V gave up 5 bases and J gave up 5 bases; unmatched junction bases: 20. CDR3 amino acids: CSAGPGLVHVNGETQYF. The DNA of the CDR3 is TGCAGTGCTGGCCCCGGACTAGTCCATGTCAACGGGGAGACCCAGTACTTC.

This clonotype was seen repeatedly, ten times or more. This chain connects TRBV6-2 or TRBV6-3 to TRBJ2-1, with 10 bases that match TRBD2. J gave up 9 bases and V 7 bases, and 12 bases lay outside the gene matches. This CDR3 is 15 amino acids long. Germline V gene sequence: CDR1 MNHEY, CDR2 SVGEGT. DNA for the CDR3: TGTGCCAGCACGAAACGGAGCGGGGGGGTCGGTGAGCAGTTCTTC. Residues: CASTKRSGGVGEQFF.

This clonotype came up a few times. The chain joins TRBV7-8 to TRBJ1-5; D perhaps matches TRBD1 (6 bases). V lost 3 bases to trimming and J lost 0 bases, with 15 bases between them. The length of the CDR3 is 17 residues. The V gene's germline CDR1 is SGHVS and CDR2 FQNEAQ. The CDR3 loop is CASSFSRQGISNQPQHF. The CDR3 nucleotides read TGTGCCAGCAGCTTTTCCCGGCAGGGGATTAGCAATCAGCCCCAGCATTTT. Using reference TRBV7-8 and TRBJ1-5 for the parts outside the CDR3, the full variable domain is GAGVSQSPRYKVAKRGQDVALRCDPISGHVSLFWYQQALGQGPEFLTYFQNEAQLDKSGLPSDRFFAERPEGSVSTLKIQRTQQEDSAVYLCASSFSRQGISNQPQHFGDGTRLSIL.

This clonotype was counted ten times or more. The V call is TRBV18, the J call TRBJ1-2; D not resolved. Germline loops: CDR1 KGHSH, CDR2 LQKENI. V lost 0 bases to trimming and J lost 6 bases, with 8 bases between them. This CDR3 is 13 amino acids long. In DNA, the CDR3 is TGTGCCAGCTCACCACCGGCGGACGATGGCTACACCTTC. Amino acids: CASSPPADDGYTF. Together with reference TRBV18 and TRBJ1-2, the CDR3 gives the full variable domain: NAGVMQNPRHLVRRRGQEARLRCSPMKGHSHVYWYRQLPEEGLKFMVYLQKENIIDESGMPKERFSAEFPKEGPSILRIQQVVRGDSAAYFCASSPPADDGYTFGSGTRLTVV.

This clonotype was seen a handful of times. The CDR3 protein is CASSERDASSYEQYF. DNA of the CDR3: TGTGCCAGCAGTGAACGGGACGCTAGCTCCTACGAGCAGTACTTC. V is TRBV6-1 and J is TRBJ2-7; D may match TRBD1 or TRBD2 (5 bases each). V was shortened by 2 bases and J by 0 bases, with 11 bases between the two germline ends. This CDR3 is 15 amino acids long. Germline assignment: CDR1 MNHNS and CDR2 SASEGT.